Following are 18 T cell receptor beta chains from one sample sequenced in a study of CD8 T cells in Susac syndrome. RNA, at about 0.5 to 1 ug, was reverse transcribed with random hexamers. TCRdb itself ran the immunoSEQ multiplex PCR reads through MiXCR, one entry per CDR3 protein. The repertoire consists of approximately 300,000 distinct CDR3 sequences, with 89% occurring once and the leading ten covering about 0.17%. Sequences were obtained from CD8+ T cells from PBMCs. The receptors here all came from a human donor with multiple sclerosis.

This chain connects TRBV28 to TRBJ1-1; D not resolved. V was trimmed by 7 bases and J by 3 bases, leaving 12 bases between them. Germline V gene data show CDR1 as MDHEN and CDR2 as SYDVKM. CDR3 length equals 13 residues. The CDR3 region has the DNA TGTGCCAGCACCCTGCGGTCCGACACTGAAGCTTTCTTT. Residues: CASTLRSDTEAFF.

The J gene is TRBJ1-1, the V gene TRBV7-2, with a possible D match to TRBD1 (5 bases). Per germline, CDR1 SGHTA and CDR2 FQGNSA. V lost 4 bases to trimming and J lost 4 bases, with 13 bases between them. The CDR3 covers 14 residues. The CDR3 DNA reads TGTGCCAGCAGCTCCGAGGGGCTTGGCACTGAAGCTTTCTTT. It translates to CASSSEGLGTEAFF.

The rearrangement links TRBV4-3 to TRBJ2-7; possible D gene TRBD2, 7 bases. Per germline, CDR1 LGHNA and CDR2 YSLEER. The CDR3 is made up of 18 amino acids. V dropped 0 bases and J dropped 3 bases, with 21 bases sitting between them. The CDR3 reads CASSQDYSGEGTSYEQYF. CDR3 nucleotide sequence: TGCGCCAGCAGCCAAGATTATTCAGGGGAGGGAACGAGCTACGAGCAGTACTTC.

V is TRBV15 and J is TRBJ2-7, with 7 bases matching TRBD1. Per germline, CDR1 LNHNV and CDR2 YYDKDF (reference sequence). This CDR3 has 15 amino acids. Trimming took 3 bases from V and 7 from J; bases not matched to a gene: 12. CDR3 residues: CATSSHRQGTSEQYF. The CDR3 DNA follows: TGTGCCACCAGCAGCCACCGACAGGGTACTAGTGAGCAGTACTTC.

This chain links TRBV28 with TRBJ2-5, with D hard to call. This CDR3 is built from 16 residues. V dropped 6 bases and J dropped 4 bases, with 21 bases sitting between them. CDR1 is MDHEN and CDR2 is SYDVKM in the germline V gene. The CDR3 spells CASSSAANRGRETQYF. CDR3 coding DNA: TGTGCCAGCAGCTCCGCGGCCAACAGAGGACGAGAGACCCAGTACTTC.

The genes are TRBV7-8 and TRBJ2-7; no clear D gene. V dropped 5 bases and J dropped 0 bases, with 14 bases sitting between them. CDR1 and CDR2 from the germline V gene are SGHVS and FQNEAQ. The CDR3 spans 15 residues. In DNA, the CDR3 is TGTGCCAGCAGCCCCGGAGCATCAAGCTCCTACGAGCAGTACTTC. Protein product: CASSPGASSSYEQYF.

The chain couples TRBV7-8 to TRBJ1-3; D uncertain. Germline CDR1 is SGHVS and CDR2 is FQNEAQ. CDR3 length equals 15 residues. Trimming stripped 5 bases from V and 4 bases from J, with 15 bases between. The CDR3 coding sequence is TGTGCCAGCAGCCCCGATGGTTTTTCCGGAAACACCATATATTTT. Translation gives CASSPDGFSGNTIYF.

The rearrangement joins TRBV12-5 to TRBJ1-2, with TRBD1 as a possible D gene (6 bases). CDR1 and CDR2 (germline): LGHNT, FRNRAP. The CDR3 contains 14 residues. The V gene lost 6 bases and the J gene lost 2 bases, with 13 bases spanning the gap. DNA for the CDR3: TGTGCTAGTGGACCCGGGACATCGAACTATGGCTACACCTTC. Translating gives CASGPGTSNYGYTF.

The gene calls are TRBV28 and TRBJ1-6, with D perhaps TRBD1 (5 bases). The CDR3 covers 18 residues. Looked up from germline, CDR1 is MDHEN and CDR2 is SYDVKM. Trimming removed 5 bases from V and 7 bases from J, with 24 bases in between. CDR3 sequence: CASSTKLRGRIINSPLHF. CDR3 bases: TGTGCCAGCAGTACGAAGCTCCGGGGCCGGATCATCAATTCACCCCTCCACTTT.

The gene calls are TRBV9 and TRBJ2-5; either TRBD1 or TRBD2 may supply D (5 bases each). Germline CDR1 SGDLS, CDR2 YYNGEE. V lost 0 bases and J 5 bases, leaving 11 bases between the germline ends. This CDR3 has 14 residues. Here the CDR3 DNA reads TGTGCCAGCAGCGTAGTTGGGGGTAGTGAGACCCAGTACTTC. Translating gives CASSVVGGSETQYF.

This clonotype has more than one count but fewer than ten. The V call is TRBV27, the J call TRBJ1-2; possible D gene TRBD1, 5 bases. In germline, CDR1 is MNHEY, CDR2 SMNVEV (reference sequence). The CDR3 is 13 amino acids. The V and J ends lost 4 bases and 4 bases respectively, with 10 bases between them. The CDR3 bases are TGTGCCAGCAGTTCGGGACTGCCCTATGGCTACACCTTC. Protein product: CASSSGLPYGYTF.

The V call is TRBV29-1, the J call TRBJ1-2, with 7 bases identical to TRBD1. Germline V CDR1 and CDR2: SQVTM, ANQGSEA. The junction had 13 bases not matched to a gene; V was cut back by 6 bases and J by 0 bases. The CDR3 covers 16 residues. DNA of the CDR3: TGCAGCGTAGGACTTGGACAGGCGGTAGCTAACTATGGCTACACCTTC. Translating it yields CSVGLGQAVANYGYTF.

The V call is TRBV5-4, the J call TRBJ2-7; TRBD1 matches at 9 bases. Germline V lookup: CDR1 SGHNT, CDR2 YYREEE (reference sequence). The CDR3 contains 14 residues. Unmatched junction bases numbered 5, after V lost 2 bases and J lost 5 bases. CDR3 amino acids: CASSLQGAPHEQYF. The CDR3 region has the DNA TGTGCCAGCAGCTTACAGGGGGCGCCCCACGAGCAGTACTTC.

The CDR3 DNA reads TGTGCCAGCAGTTTCGACCTGGGGCCAACGAACGAGCAGTACTTC. This gives the protein CASSFDLGPTNEQYF. V is TRBV27 and J is TRBJ2-7; the D gene is possibly TRBD1 (5 bases). The germline gives CDR1 MNHEY, CDR2 SMNVEV (reference sequence). Trimming left V 3 bases short and J 5 bases short, with 17 bases between. This CDR3 contains 15 residues.

This sequence joins TRBV24-1 and TRBJ2-5; weak D call: TRBD1 (6 bases). The CDR3 totals 13 residues. The germline V gene has CDR1 KGHDR and CDR2 SFDVKD. Deletions cut 9 bases from V and 2 bases from J, with 12 bases between. This CDR3 is CATPGVPQETQYF. In DNA form, the CDR3 reads TGTGCCACCCCAGGGGTTCCTCAAGAGACCCAGTACTTC.

This chain connects TRBV5-4 to TRBJ1-2; a possible D gene is TRBD1 (6 bases). Germline-derived CDR1 and CDR2 are SGHNT and YYREEE (reference sequence). The CDR3 length is 14 residues. V lost 0 bases to trimming and J lost 4 bases, with 10 bases between them. The CDR3 here is CASSLGGPGYGYTF. CDR3 nucleotide sequence: TGTGCCAGCAGCTTGGGGGGGCCCGGCTATGGCTACACCTTC.

The chain uses TRBV5-6 and TRBJ2-7; 7 bases are shared with TRBD1. CDR3 length equals 14 residues. Per germline, CDR1 SGHDT and CDR2 YYEEEE. V was clipped by 3 bases and J by 3 bases; unmatched bases: 6. The CDR3 DNA reads as TGTGCCAGCAGCTACGGGACAGAATACTACGAGCAGTACTTC. Translation: CASSYGTEYYEQYF.

The chain employs TRBV7-9 and TRBJ1-6, with D possibly matching TRBD1 (6 bases). V dropped 6 bases and J dropped 11 bases, with 11 bases sitting between them. The V gene's germline CDR1 is SEHNR and CDR2 FQNEAQ (reference sequence). CDR3 length: 12 residues. CDR3 DNA sequence: TGTGCCAGCAGTACAGGGTTTCCACCCCTCCACTTT. Residues: CASSTGFPPLHF.